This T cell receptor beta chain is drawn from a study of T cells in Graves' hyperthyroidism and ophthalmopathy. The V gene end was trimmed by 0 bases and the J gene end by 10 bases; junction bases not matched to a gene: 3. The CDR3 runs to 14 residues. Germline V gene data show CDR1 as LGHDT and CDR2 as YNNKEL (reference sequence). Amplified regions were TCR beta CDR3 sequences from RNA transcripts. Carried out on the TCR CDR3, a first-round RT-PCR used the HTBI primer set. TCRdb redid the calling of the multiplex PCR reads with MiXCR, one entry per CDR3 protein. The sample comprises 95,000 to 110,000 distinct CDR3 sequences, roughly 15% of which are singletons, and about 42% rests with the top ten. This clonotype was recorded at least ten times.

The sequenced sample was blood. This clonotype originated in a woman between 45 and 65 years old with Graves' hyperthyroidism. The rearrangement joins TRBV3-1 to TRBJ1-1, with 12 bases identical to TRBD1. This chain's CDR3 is CASSQEGTGGVAFF. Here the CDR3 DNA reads TGTGCCAGCAGCCAAGAAGGGACAGGGGGCGTAGCTTTCTTT. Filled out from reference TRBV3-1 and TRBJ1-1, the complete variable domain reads DTAVSQTPKYLVTQMGNDKSIKCEQNLGHDTMYWYKQDSKKFLKIMFSYNNKELIINETVPNRFSPKSPDKAHLNLHINSLELGDSAVYFCASSQEGTGGVAFFGQGTRLTVV.